Reported below is one TCR beta chain. This clonotype has a handful of counts. Its binding antigen is unknown. Base quality data are lacking; no much larger clone is found one base away. The CDR1 and CDR2 encoded by the germline V gene (reference sequence) are SEHNR and FQNEAQ. V is pruned by 0 bases and J by 10 bases, leaving 11 bases of the junction without a gene match. The CDR3 measures 15 amino acids from cysteine to phenylalanine. Just CDR3 DNA is preserved here, 45 bases in frame from base 1. Interpreted using the paper, the treatment or condition label stands for: in vitro stimulation with specific CMV peptide epitopes to enrich CMV-specific T cells. Instrument on record: Illumina HiSeq 1500. In-frame beta chains were kept once TCRdb had trimmed the public reads at Q25 with fastp and called clones with MiXCR. Records with the same CDR3 protein are collapsed into one entry carrying the most frequent genes and DNA. The sample table holds roughly 990,000 distinct CDR3 sequences, of which approximately 32% were seen once. In total, the top ten clones hold roughly 13% of the sample.

This record comes from a study of T cell repertoires in cytomegalovirus infection (dated by TCRdb to the late 2010s). In the study overall: Alongside well-studied HLA-B-restricted epitopes, the peptide stimulations were aimed at recently identified HLA-C-restricted CMV epitopes, whose presentation resists viral immunomodulation. The HLA type of each donor mattered for the analysis, because public TCR beta signatures pointed to carriage of CMV infection along with the matching HLA type. The research as a whole found: Carriers of CMV infection plus the relevant HLA type were discriminated by the cumulative frequency of public TCR beta family members in the study cohort and in an independent roughly 340-donor cohort. In the ex vivo response, HLA-C-restricted CMV-specific TCR beta clonotypes were dominant, and in two of eight donors the single most frequent clonotype came from this HLA-C-restricted group.

The sequence was obtained from a human donor in good health (CMV status not recorded). Some clones in this sample may be carry-over from other donors' samples. The chain is assembled from TRBV7-9 and TRBJ1-2, and TRBD1 aligns with 7 junction nucleotides. Sequencing used cultured CD8+ T cells from PBMCs, obtained from culture after CMV antigen stimulation. The CDR3 region has the sequence CASSLARGQGEVYTF. The DNA sequence is TGTGCCAGCAGCTTAGCGCGGGGCCAGGGGGAGGTCTACACCTTC.